The next 22 T cell receptor beta chains were all read from a single sample in a study of low-dose radiotherapy and immunotherapy resistance in tumors. Time point noted: after trial treatment. This sample's treatment: LDRT plus nivolumab, ipilimumab, low-dose cyclophosphamide and aspirin (RACIN trial). TRAV- and TRBV-specific primers were used for first-strand cDNA, which covered alpha and beta chains. It was with a constant-region primer and a V-primer adapter that TCRs were amplified over roughly 19 PCR cycles. MiXCR was run by TCRdb on the reads, yielding one entry per CDR3 protein. Of some 100,000 distinct CDR3 sequences listed, less than 25% are singletons. Source: PBMCs, taken after low-dose radiotherapy plus immunotherapy. Every receptor here comes from a male donor with prostate cancer.

This clonotype was observed at least ten times. The chain's CDR3 is CASSSDGISGNTIYF. The CDR3 DNA reads TGCGCCAGCAGCTCGGACGGTATCTCTGGAAACACCATATATTTT. V usage is TRBV5-1 and J usage is TRBJ1-3; D not resolved. CDR1 is SGHRS, CDR2 YFSETQ, per germline. This CDR3 spans 15 amino acids. V lost 3 bases and J 0 bases, leaving 10 bases between the germline ends.

The sample holds many counts of this clonotype. The V and J genes are TRBV9 and TRBJ1-6; D call uncertain. Germline V gene lookup returns CDR1 SGDLS and CDR2 YYNGEE. This CDR3 spans 15 amino acids. V was pared by 0 bases and J by 7 bases, with 11 bases between. CDR3 sequence: CASSVAPNTNSPLHF. CDR3 nucleotides: TGTGCCAGCAGCGTAGCTCCGAATACCAATTCACCCCTCCACTTT.

This clonotype has at least ten counts. CDR3 DNA sequence: TGTGCCAGTAGTCGACAGGGTGATGGGGACACTGAAGCTTTCTTT. Protein product: CASSRQGDGDTEAFF. J is TRBJ1-1 and V is TRBV19; 7 positions match TRBD1. This CDR3 has 15 amino acids. Per the germline V gene, CDR1 is LNHDA and CDR2 is SQIVND (reference sequence). The junction had 9 bases not matched to a gene; V was cut back by 5 bases and J by 3 bases.

Details on this clonotype: This sequence is one base from a far larger clone and is likely a read error. The chain links TRBV28 to TRBJ2-1; possibly TRBD1 for D (5 bases). CDR3 size: 15 residues. Per germline, CDR1 MDHEN and CDR2 SYDVKM. Trimming left V 6 bases short and J 4 bases short, with 16 bases between. The CDR3 loop reads CASSRWKGVYNEQFF. CDR3 nucleotides: TGTGCCAGCAGCCGATGGAAAGGGGTTTACAATGAGCAGTTCTTC.

This clonotype has a count of ten or more. This chain connects TRBV10-3 to TRBJ2-6; tentatively, D is TRBD2 (6 bases). CDR3 length: 15 residues. Between the trimmed V and J ends, which lost 8 bases and 0 bases, there was a span of 11 bases. Germline CDR1 is ENHRY and CDR2 is SYGVKD. This CDR3 reads CAIAGPYSGANVLTF. As DNA, the CDR3 is TGTGCCATCGCGGGACCTTACTCTGGGGCCAACGTCCTGACTTTC.

The count of this clonotype is one. The chain has TRBV5-6 and TRBJ2-7; TRBD2 matches at 8 bases. Matching the DNA end better, TRBJ2-1 makes the J call doubtful. This CDR3 has 14 residues. Germline CDR1 and CDR2: SGHDT and YYEEEE. CDR3 bases: TGTGCCAGCAGCTTGGAGGGACTAGAGTGGGAGCAGTTCTTC. It yields the protein CASSLEGLEWEQFF.

The chain couples TRBV7-3 to TRBJ2-1; D is uncertain. This CDR3 region has 15 residues. The V and J ends lost 4 bases and 4 bases respectively, with 14 bases between them. The germline V gene encodes CDR1 SGHTA and CDR2 FQGTGA. CDR3 region: CASSSYGGAYNEQFF. DNA for the CDR3: TGTGCCAGCAGCTCGTACGGCGGAGCTTACAATGAGCAGTTCTTC. Together with reference TRBV7-3 and TRBJ2-1, the CDR3 gives the full variable domain: GAGVSQTPSNKVTEKGKYVELRCDPISGHTALYWYRQSLGQGPEFLIYFQGTGAADDSGLPNDRFFAVRPEGSVSTLKIQRTERGDSAVYLCASSSYGGAYNEQFFGPGTRLTVL.

This clonotype was detected many times. The CDR3, as DNA: TGTGCCAGCTCCCAGGACAGGGGCACGGGAGATACGCAGTATTTT. Translating gives CASSQDRGTGDTQYF. The rearrangement links TRBV18 to TRBJ2-3, with 9 bases fitting TRBD1. The CDR3 runs to 15 residues. CDR1 and CDR2 from the germline V gene are KGHSH and LQKENI. The trim removed 6 bases at V and 5 bases at J, leaving 9 bases unmatched.

This clonotype was observed many times. This chain links TRBV20-1 with TRBJ2-3; TRBD2 aligns across 13 bases. This CDR3 spans 14 amino acids. Germline loops: CDR1 DFQATT, CDR2 SNEGSKA (reference sequence). The CDR3 DNA reads as TGCAGCGGGACTAGCGGGGAAATCACAGATACGCAGTATTTT. Protein: CSGTSGEITDTQYF.

This clonotype was observed many times. The J gene is TRBJ2-1, the V gene TRBV20-1; TRBD2 matches 10 bases. V lost 5 bases, J lost 4 bases, and 8 bases stayed unmatched. The CDR3 contains 15 residues. The V gene's germline CDR1 is DFQATT and CDR2 SNEGSKA (reference sequence). The chain's CDR3 is CSAPPPLAGYNEQFF. The DNA of the CDR3 is TGCAGTGCTCCTCCCCCACTAGCGGGATACAATGAGCAGTTCTTC.

Many counts were recorded for this clonotype. The CDR3 DNA sequence: TGTGCCAGCAGCCCCGGGGCAGGGGAGGGGGATACGCAGTATTTT. Residues: CASSPGAGEGDTQYF. The chain is built from TRBV4-2 and TRBJ2-3; a possible D gene is TRBD2 (7 bases). Germline CDR1 is LGHNA and CDR2 is YNFKEQ. The CDR3 is made up of 15 amino acids. V was pared by 4 bases and J by 6 bases, with 17 bases between.

This clonotype has at least ten counts. V and J are TRBV19 and TRBJ1-5; tentatively, D is TRBD1 (6 bases). V lost 6 bases and J lost 2, with 14 bases in between. CDR3 length: 15 residues. From germline, CDR1 is LNHDA and CDR2 SQIVND (reference sequence). The CDR3 reads CASSGGGRGNQPQHF. The CDR3, as DNA: TGTGCCAGTAGCGGGGGGGGCCGAGGCAATCAGCCCCAGCATTTT.

This clonotype has ten or more counts. The chain combines TRBV5-4 with TRBJ2-2; TRBD2 agrees at 8 bases. Germline V CDR1 and CDR2: SGHNT, YYREEE (reference sequence). With 0 bases clipped from V and 5 bases from J, the junction kept 3 bases outside the gene matches. The CDR3 length is 15 residues. The CDR3 sequence: CASSLVRGGTGELFF. In nucleotides, the CDR3 is TGTGCCAGCAGCTTGGTTCGCGGGGGGACCGGGGAGCTGTTTTTT.

The rearrangement uses TRBV12-3 or TRBV12-4 and TRBJ1-2; TRBD1 is a possible D gene (5 bases). The CDR3 runs to 13 residues. The V gene lost 2 bases and the J gene lost 6 bases, with 10 bases spanning the gap. The CDR3 nucleotides are TGTGCCAGCAGTTTACGGCAGGGTAATGGCTACACCTTC. Its protein product is CASSLRQGNGYTF.

Many counts were recorded for this clonotype. The genes are TRBV20-1 and TRBJ1-2; no clear D gene. Germline assignment: CDR1 DFQATT and CDR2 SNEGSKA (reference sequence). The CDR3 sequence is 14 residues long. V was trimmed by 3 bases and J by 0 bases, leaving 11 bases between them. CDR3 loop: CSASTRGPNYGYTF. The CDR3 DNA reads as TGCAGTGCTAGTACCCGTGGACCTAACTATGGCTACACCTTC.

This clonotype has a count of ten or more. This rearrangement joins TRBV2 to TRBJ1-1; 7 bases align to TRBD1. From germline, CDR1 is SNHLY and CDR2 FYNNEI. The CDR3 consists of 14 residues. The ends lost 4 bases at V and 1 base at J; junction bases unmatched: 3. CDR3: CASSGQGRNTEAFF. In DNA, the CDR3 is TGTGCCAGCAGTGGACAGGGAAGGAACACTGAAGCTTTCTTT.

This clonotype has a count of ten or more. The gene calls are TRBV5-1 and TRBJ2-7; 7 bases fit TRBD1. The CDR3 spans 14 residues. V gave up 4 bases and J gave up 6 bases; unmatched junction bases: 10. In germline, CDR1 is SGHRS, CDR2 YFSETQ. The CDR3 region has the DNA TGCGCCAGCAGCCGCAATGACAGGGAAGGCGAGCAGTACTTC. It translates to CASSRNDREGEQYF.

This chain uses TRBV7-2 with TRBJ2-1; 8 nucleotides agree with TRBD2. Trimming removed 0 bases from V and 5 bases from J; junction bases left unmatched: 6. This CDR3 is 16 amino acids long. Germline V gives CDR1 SGHTA, CDR2 FQGNSA. As DNA, the CDR3 is TGTGCCAGCAGCTTAGCGCTGGGCGGGGGGAACAATGAGCAGTTCTTC. Amino acids: CASSLALGGGNNEQFF.

This clonotype was seen more than once but under ten times. The chain employs TRBV3-1 and TRBJ1-2, with D uncertain. Trimming left V 1 base short and J 5 bases short, with 14 bases between. The CDR3 loop spans 15 amino acids. In germline, CDR1 is LGHDT, CDR2 YNNKEL (reference sequence). Here the CDR3 reads CASSQGSGLGYGYTF. CDR3 nucleotide sequence: TGTGCCAGCAGCCAAGGTTCCGGGCTCGGTTATGGCTACACCTTC.

This clonotype was recorded at least ten times. The rearrangement uses TRBV18 and TRBJ2-3; possibly TRBD1 for D (6 bases). V was trimmed by 6 bases and J by 6 bases, leaving 19 bases between them. Germline V CDR1 and CDR2: KGHSH, LQKENI. The CDR3 extends over 15 amino acids. CDR3 sequence (DNA): TGTGCCAGCTCCCCCTCTTTGGGGGCCGGCGATACGCAGTATTTT. Encoded protein: CASSPSLGAGDTQYF.

This clonotype was seen more than once but under ten times. This sequence joins TRBV12-3 or TRBV12-4 and TRBJ1-2; TRBD1 aligns across 8 bases. This CDR3 region has 13 residues. V trimming: 2 bases; J trimming: 8 bases; junction bases outside the gene matches: 4. CDR3 in amino acids: CASSLWSGGGYTF. The CDR3 DNA follows: TGTGCCAGCAGTTTATGGTCAGGGGGCGGCTACACCTTC.

This clonotype was counted ten times or more. The rearrangement joins TRBV4-2 to TRBJ1-1; D gene unclear. Germline V gene sequence: CDR1 LGHNA, CDR2 YNFKEQ. V was cut by 4 bases and J by 1 base, with 10 bases left in between. The CDR3 runs 14 residues. CDR3 loop: CASSRSYRNTEAFF. In nucleotides, the CDR3 is TGTGCCAGCAGCCGTTCGTATAGGAACACTGAAGCTTTCTTT.